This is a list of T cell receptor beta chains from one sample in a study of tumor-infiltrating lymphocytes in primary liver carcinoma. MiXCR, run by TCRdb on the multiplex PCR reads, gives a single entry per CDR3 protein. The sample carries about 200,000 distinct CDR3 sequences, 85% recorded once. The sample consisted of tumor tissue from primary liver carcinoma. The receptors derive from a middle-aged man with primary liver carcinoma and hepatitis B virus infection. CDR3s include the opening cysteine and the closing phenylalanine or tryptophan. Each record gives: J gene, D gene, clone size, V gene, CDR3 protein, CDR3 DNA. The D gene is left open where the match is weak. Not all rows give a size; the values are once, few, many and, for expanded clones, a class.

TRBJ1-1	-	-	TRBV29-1	CSVISCNTKAFF	TGCAGCGTCATCTCATGTAACACTAAAGCTTTCTTT
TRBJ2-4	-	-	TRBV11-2	CANITSAVAKNVQYF	TGTGCCAACATCACTTCGGCGGTAGCCAAAAACGTTCAGTACTTC
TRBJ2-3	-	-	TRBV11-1	CASSSGGISVGARIDAQYF	TGTGCCAGCAGCTCTGGGGGAATCTCTGTTGGAGCCCGCATAGATGCGCAGTATTTT
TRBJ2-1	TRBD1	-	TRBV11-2	CTSSYATGEKFF	TGTACCAGCAGCTACGCGACAGGGGAGAAATTCTTT
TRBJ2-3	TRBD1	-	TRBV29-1	CSVWVTGVRDMQYF	TGCAGTGTTTGGGTGACAGGGGTCCGAGATATGCAGTATTTT
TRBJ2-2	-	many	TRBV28	CASRKGGVANTGELFF	TGTGCCAGCAGAAAGGGGGGGGTCGCGAACACCGGGGAGCTGTTTTTT
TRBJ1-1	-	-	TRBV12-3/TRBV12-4	CTSSLGLMNTDAFF	TGTACCAGCAGTTTGGGGCTGATGAACACTGACGCTTTCTTT
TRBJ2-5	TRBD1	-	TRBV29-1	CSARVPGQGIETQNF	TGCAGCGCTCGAGTCCCGGGACAGGGGATTGAAACCCAGAACTTC
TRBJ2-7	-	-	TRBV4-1	CANSQGPSVYDEQYF	TGCGCCAATAGCCAAGGACCTAGCGTGTACGACGAGCAGTACTTC
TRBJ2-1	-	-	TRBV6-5	CPISYHTSFNEQFF	TGTCCCATCAGTTACCACACTAGTTTTAATGAGCAGTTCTTC
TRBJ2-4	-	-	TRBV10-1	CASSTHAGRTKNIQYF	TGCGCCAGCAGCACACATGCGGGAAGGACCAAAAACATTCAGTATTTC
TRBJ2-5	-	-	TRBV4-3	CASSQVVRLTETQYF	TGCGCAAGCAGCCAAGTAGTCCGTTTGACTGAGACCCAGTACTTC
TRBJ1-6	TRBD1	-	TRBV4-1	CASSHDRGQGRNSPLPF	TGCGCCAGCAGCCATGATCGGGGACAGGGCCGGAATTCACCCCTCCCCTTT
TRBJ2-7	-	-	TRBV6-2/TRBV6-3	CASSLRDWAHEHYF	TGTGCCAGTAGCCTCCGGGACTGGGCCCACGAGCATTACTTC
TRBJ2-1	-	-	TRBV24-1	CATSDPRGSSYNEQFF	TGTGCCACCAGTGACCCCAGGGGAAGCTCCTACAATGAGCAGTTCTTC
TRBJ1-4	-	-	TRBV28	CASSPQGTTNEKLFF	TGTGCCAGCAGTCCGCAAGGCACAACTAATGAAAAACTGTTTTTT
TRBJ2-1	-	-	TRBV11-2	CASSSGTSSYNEQFF	TGTGCCAGCAGCTCCGGGACTTCATCCTACAATGAGCAGTTCTTC
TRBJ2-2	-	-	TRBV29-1	CSVAEGSGELFF	TGTAGCGTAGCTGAGGGGAGCGGGGAGCTGTTTTTT
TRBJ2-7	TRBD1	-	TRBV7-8	CASSLTGQDPYEQNF	TGTGCCAGCAGCTTGACGGGACAGGATCCCTACGAGCAGAACTTC
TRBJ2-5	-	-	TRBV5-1	CASRSGSLQETHYF	TGCGCCAGCAGGAGCGGAAGTCTTCAAGAGACTCACTACTTC
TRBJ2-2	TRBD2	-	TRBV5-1	CASSLETSGMNTGELFF	TGCGCCAGTAGCCTCGAAACTAGCGGGATGAACACCGGGGAGCTGTTTTTT
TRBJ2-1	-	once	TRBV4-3	CASSPHVTRGSNEQFF	TGCGCCAGCAGCCCCCACGTGACTAGGGGGAGTAATGAGCAGTTCTTC
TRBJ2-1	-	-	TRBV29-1	CSALFQDHHEQFF	TGCAGCGCCCTTTTTCAGGATCACCACGAGCAGTTCTTC